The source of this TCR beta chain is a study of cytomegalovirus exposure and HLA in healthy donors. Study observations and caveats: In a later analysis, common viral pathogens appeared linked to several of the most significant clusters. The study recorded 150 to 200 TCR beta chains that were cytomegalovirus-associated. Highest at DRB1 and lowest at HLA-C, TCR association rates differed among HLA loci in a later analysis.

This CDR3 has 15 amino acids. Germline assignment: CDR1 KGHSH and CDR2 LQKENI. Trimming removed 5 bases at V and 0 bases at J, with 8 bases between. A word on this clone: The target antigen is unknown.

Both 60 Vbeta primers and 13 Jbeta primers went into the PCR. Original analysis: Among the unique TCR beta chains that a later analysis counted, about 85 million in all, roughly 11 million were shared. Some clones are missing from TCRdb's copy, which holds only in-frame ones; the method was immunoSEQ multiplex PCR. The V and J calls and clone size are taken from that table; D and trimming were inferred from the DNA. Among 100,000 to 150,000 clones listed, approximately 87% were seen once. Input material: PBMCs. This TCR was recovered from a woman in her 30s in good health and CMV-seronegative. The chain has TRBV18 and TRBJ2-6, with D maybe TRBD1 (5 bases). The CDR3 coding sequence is TGTGCCAGCTCAGCCAGGGTCTCTGGGGCCAACGTCCTGACTTTC. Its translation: CASSARVSGANVLTF.